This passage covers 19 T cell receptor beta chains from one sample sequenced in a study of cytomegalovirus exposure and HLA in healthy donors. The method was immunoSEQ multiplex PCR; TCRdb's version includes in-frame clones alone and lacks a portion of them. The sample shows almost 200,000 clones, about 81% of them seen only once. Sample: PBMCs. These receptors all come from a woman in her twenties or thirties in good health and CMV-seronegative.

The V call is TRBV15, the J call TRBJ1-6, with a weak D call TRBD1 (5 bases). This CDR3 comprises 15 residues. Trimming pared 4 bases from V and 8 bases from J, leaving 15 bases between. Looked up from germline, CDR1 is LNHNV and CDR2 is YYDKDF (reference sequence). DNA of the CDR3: TGTGCCACCAGCATTGGCTCCCAGGGTCATTCACCCCTCCACTTT. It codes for CATSIGSQGHSPLHF.

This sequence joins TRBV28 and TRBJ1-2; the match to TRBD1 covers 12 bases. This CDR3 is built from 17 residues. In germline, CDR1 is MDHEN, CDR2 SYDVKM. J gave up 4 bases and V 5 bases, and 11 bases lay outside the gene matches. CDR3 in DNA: TGTGCCAGCAGTCTTGGGACAGGGGGCGTCCCGATCTATGGCTACACCTTC. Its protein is CASSLGTGGVPIYGYTF.

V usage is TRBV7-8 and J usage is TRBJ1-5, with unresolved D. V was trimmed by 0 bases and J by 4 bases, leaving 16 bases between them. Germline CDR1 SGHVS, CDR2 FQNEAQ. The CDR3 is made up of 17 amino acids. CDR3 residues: CASSLASGFQINQPQHF. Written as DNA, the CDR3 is TGTGCCAGCAGCTTAGCTTCGGGTTTCCAGATTAATCAGCCCCAGCATTTT.

The CDR3 region is CASSQDASGVNTGELFF. The CDR3 DNA reads TGCGCCAGCAGCCAAGACGCTAGCGGGGTGAACACCGGGGAGCTGTTTTTT. The V call is TRBV4-1, the J call TRBJ2-2; 9 bases map to TRBD2. J was trimmed by 1 base and V by 0 bases; bases with no gene match: 3. CDR1 MGHRA and CDR2 YSYEKL come from the germline V gene. This CDR3 region has 17 residues.

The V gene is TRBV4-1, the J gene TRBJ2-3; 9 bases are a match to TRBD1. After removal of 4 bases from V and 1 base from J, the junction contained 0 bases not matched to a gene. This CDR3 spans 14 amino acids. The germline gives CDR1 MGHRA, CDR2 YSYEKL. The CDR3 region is CASSRTGGTDTQYF. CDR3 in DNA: TGCGCCAGCAGCCGGACAGGGGGCACAGATACGCAGTATTTT.

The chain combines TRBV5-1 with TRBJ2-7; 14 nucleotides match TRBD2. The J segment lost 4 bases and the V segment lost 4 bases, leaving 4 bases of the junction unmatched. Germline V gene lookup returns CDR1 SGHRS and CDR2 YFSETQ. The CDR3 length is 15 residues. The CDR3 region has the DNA TGCGCCAGCAGCCATGGGACTAGCGGGAGTTACGAGCAGTACTTC. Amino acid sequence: CASSHGTSGSYEQYF.

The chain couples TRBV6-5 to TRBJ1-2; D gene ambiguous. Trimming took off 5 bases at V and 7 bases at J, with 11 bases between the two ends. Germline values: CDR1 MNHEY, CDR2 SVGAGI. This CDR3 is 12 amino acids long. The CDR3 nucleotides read TGTGCCAGCAGTGTACGAGGGAGTGGCTACACCTTC. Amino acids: CASSVRGSGYTF.

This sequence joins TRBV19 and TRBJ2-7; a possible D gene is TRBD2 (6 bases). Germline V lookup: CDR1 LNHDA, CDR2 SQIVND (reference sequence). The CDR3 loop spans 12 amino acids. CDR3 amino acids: CATGGGAYEQYF. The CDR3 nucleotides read TGTGCTACAGGCGGCGGGGCTTACGAGCAGTACTTC.

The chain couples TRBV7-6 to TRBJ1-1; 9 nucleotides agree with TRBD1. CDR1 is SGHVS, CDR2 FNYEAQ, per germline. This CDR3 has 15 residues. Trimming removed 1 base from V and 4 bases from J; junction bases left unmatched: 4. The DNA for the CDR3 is TGTGCCAGCAGCTTAGAGACAGGGGGGACCACTGAAGCTTTCTTT. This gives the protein CASSLETGGTTEAFF.

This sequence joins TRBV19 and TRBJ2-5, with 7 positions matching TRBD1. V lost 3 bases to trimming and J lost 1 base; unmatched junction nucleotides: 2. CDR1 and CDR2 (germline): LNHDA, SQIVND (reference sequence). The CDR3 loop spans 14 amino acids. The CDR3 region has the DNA TGTGCCAGTAGTATCGCAGGGGGCCAAGAGACCCAGTACTTC. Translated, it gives CASSIAGGQETQYF.

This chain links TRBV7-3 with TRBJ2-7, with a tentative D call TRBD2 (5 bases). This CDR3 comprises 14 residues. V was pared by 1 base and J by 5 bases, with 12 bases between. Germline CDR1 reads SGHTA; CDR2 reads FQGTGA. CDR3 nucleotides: TGTGCCAGCAGCTTAATTGGACTTGGGGACGAGCAGTACTTC. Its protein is CASSLIGLGDEQYF.

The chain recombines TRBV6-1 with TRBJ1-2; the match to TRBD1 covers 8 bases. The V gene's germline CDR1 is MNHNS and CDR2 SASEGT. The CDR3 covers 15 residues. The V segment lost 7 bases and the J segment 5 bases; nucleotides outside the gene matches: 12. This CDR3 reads CASNRQGRIIYGYTF. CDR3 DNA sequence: TGTGCCAGCAATCGACAGGGGCGAATTATTTATGGCTACACCTTC.

CDR3 amino acids: CASSPGIAGARDQYF. The CDR3 nucleotides read TGCGCCAGCAGCCCCGGCATCGCGGGCGCCCGAGACCAGTACTTC. This sequence joins TRBV5-1 and TRBJ2-5; D is possibly TRBD2 (5 bases). The germline CDR1 and CDR2 sequences are SGHRS and YFSETQ. The CDR3 consists of 15 residues. Trimming stripped 4 bases from V and 10 bases from J, with 23 bases between.

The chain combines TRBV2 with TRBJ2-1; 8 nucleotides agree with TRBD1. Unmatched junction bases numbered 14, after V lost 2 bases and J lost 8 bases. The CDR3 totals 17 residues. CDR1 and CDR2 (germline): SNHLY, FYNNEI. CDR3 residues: CASSETDRDLLLYEQFF. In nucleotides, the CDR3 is TGTGCCAGCAGTGAAACGGACAGGGATCTTCTTTTATATGAGCAGTTCTTC.

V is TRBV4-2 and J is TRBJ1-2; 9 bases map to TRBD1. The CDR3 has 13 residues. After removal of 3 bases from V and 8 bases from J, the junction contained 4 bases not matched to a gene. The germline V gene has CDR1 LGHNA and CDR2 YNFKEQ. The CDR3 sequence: CASSQPGQGGYTF. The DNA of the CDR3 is TGTGCCAGCAGCCAGCCGGGACAGGGCGGCTACACCTTC.

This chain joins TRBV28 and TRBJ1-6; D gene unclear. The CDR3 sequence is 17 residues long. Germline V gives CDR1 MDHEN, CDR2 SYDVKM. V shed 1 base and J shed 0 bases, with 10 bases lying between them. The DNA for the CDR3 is TGTGCCAGCAGTTTATTGTCAGCGAGCTCCTATAATTCACCCCTCCACTTT. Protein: CASSLLSASSYNSPLHF.

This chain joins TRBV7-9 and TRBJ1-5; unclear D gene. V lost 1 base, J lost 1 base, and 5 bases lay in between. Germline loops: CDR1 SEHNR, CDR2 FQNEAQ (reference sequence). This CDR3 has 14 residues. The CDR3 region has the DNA TGTGCCAGCAGCTTAGGGGCAAGCAATCAGCCCCAGCATTTT. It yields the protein CASSLGASNQPQHF.

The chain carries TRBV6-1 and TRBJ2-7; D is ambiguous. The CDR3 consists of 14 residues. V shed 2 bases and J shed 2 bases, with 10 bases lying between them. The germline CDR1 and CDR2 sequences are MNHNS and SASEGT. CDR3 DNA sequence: TGTGCCAGCAGTGAATACGAGCCCCCCTACGAGCAGTACTTC. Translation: CASSEYEPPYEQYF.

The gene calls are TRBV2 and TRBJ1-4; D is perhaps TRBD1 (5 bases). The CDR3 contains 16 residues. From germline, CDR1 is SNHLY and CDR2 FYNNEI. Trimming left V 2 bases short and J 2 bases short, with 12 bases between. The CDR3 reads CASSEFQGLTNEKLFF. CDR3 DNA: TGTGCCAGCAGTGAATTCCAGGGATTGACTAATGAAAAACTGTTTTTT.